This TCR beta chain comes out of a study of CDR3 diversity in severe acne. TCRdb redid the calling of the PCR reads with MiXCR, one entry per CDR3 protein. The table shows around 85,000 distinct CDR3 sequences, with around 50% occurring only once. The germline CDR1 and CDR2 sequences are MNHNY and SVGAGI (reference sequence). This CDR3 is 12 amino acids long. V lost 11 bases, J lost 0 bases, and 11 bases lay in between. With regard to this clonotype: A much larger clone sits a single nucleotide away, making a read error possible.

The chain is built from TRBV6-6 and TRBJ2-7, with a possible D match to TRBD2 (5 bases). Input material: blood. The origin of this receptor is a male donor with severe acne vulgaris. The CDR3 region is CAGQTNSYEQYF. The CDR3 DNA is TGTGCCGGCCAGACTAACTCCTACGAGCAGTACTTC.